Listed here are 9 T cell receptor beta chains from one sample, sequenced in a study of blood T cells in healthy people across ages. Together with a sample-barcoded 5' primer, a J-beta primer mix was included in a second PCR lasting about 6 to 12 cycles. TCRdb re-analysed the 5' RACE reads in MiXCR, keeping a single row per CDR3 protein. The sample holds over 450,000 distinct CDR3 sequences, less than 25% seen once. These records were also assigned to another study, of T cells of mothers and their children.

The sample taken for sequencing was blood. These receptor sequences come from a boy younger than 18 in good health.

This clonotype was observed at least ten times. The chain couples TRBV7-9 to TRBJ2-6; 7 nucleotides line up with TRBD1. J lost 0 bases, V lost 4 bases, and 12 bases had no gene match. This CDR3 is 19 amino acids long. Germline assignment: CDR1 SEHNR and CDR2 FQNEAQ (reference sequence). In nucleotides, the CDR3 is TGTGCCAGCAGCTCAGACGATCTGACAGGGCCCTCTGGGGCCAACGTCCTGACTTTC. Translated: CASSSDDLTGPSGANVLTF.

The V and J genes are TRBV20-1 and TRBJ2-3, with TRBD2 as a possible D gene (6 bases). This CDR3 has 13 residues. Trimming removed 5 bases at V and 4 bases at J, with 13 bases between. Germline V gene sequence: CDR1 DFQATT, CDR2 SNEGSKA (reference sequence). CDR3 amino acids: CSAGGVPADTQYF. The DNA of the CDR3 is TGCAGTGCTGGCGGGGTCCCGGCAGATACGCAGTATTTT.

The rearrangement joins TRBV4-1 to TRBJ2-1, with 13 bases identical to TRBD2. This CDR3 is built from 17 residues. CDR1 and CDR2 (germline): MGHRA, YSYEKL. The V gene end was trimmed by 3 bases and the J gene end by 7 bases; junction bases not matched to a gene: 9. The CDR3 nucleotides are TGCGCCAGCAGCCAGGGGGGGACTAGCGGGATGAGGAATGAGCAGTTCTTC. Protein: CASSQGGTSGMRNEQFF.

The chain joins TRBV19 to TRBJ1-3; D not resolved. There are 14 residues in the CDR3. Between the trimmed V and J ends, which lost 7 bases and 0 bases, there was a span of 10 bases. The germline CDR1 and CDR2 sequences are LNHDA and SQIVND (reference sequence). The CDR3 sequence: CASTLGNSGNTIYF. CDR3 nucleotides: TGTGCCAGTACCCTTGGGAACTCTGGAAACACCATATATTTT.

V and J are TRBV6-6 and TRBJ1-1; D ambiguous. Germline CDR1 reads MNHNY; CDR2 reads SVGAGI (reference sequence). CDR3 size: 12 residues. Trimming cost V 8 bases and J 2 bases, with 9 bases left between them. Written as DNA, the CDR3 is TGTGCCAGCGCAAAATCTAACACTGAAGCTTTCTTT. This gives the protein CASAKSNTEAFF.

This chain links TRBV5-1 with TRBJ2-3, with 10 nucleotides matching TRBD2. The CDR3 spans 16 residues. The ends lost 6 bases at V and 2 bases at J; junction bases unmatched: 9. Germline CDR1 is SGHRS and CDR2 is YFSETQ. The CDR3 region has the DNA TGCGCCAGCACCCCAGCTAGCGGGGGTTTCACAGATACGCAGTATTTT. Its translation: CASTPASGGFTDTQYF.

This rearrangement joins TRBV28 to TRBJ2-7; no clear D. The CDR3 runs 16 residues. Trimming left V 6 bases short and J 1 base short, with 19 bases between. The germline V gene encodes CDR1 MDHEN and CDR2 SYDVKM. CDR3 coding DNA: TGTGCCAGCAGGCCTCGATTTGGAGTGCGGTCCTACGAGCAGTACTTC. This sequence encodes CASRPRFGVRSYEQYF.

V is TRBV27 and J is TRBJ1-1; a possible D gene is TRBD1 (5 bases). Trimming shortened V by 3 bases and J by 4 bases, and 15 bases separated the two germline ends. CDR1 MNHEY and CDR2 SMNVEV come from the germline V gene (reference sequence). CDR3 size: 15 residues. The CDR3 bases are TGTGCCAGCAGTTTGGGCACGGGGGGGAGCACTGAAGCTTTCTTT. This gives the protein CASSLGTGGSTEAFF.

The rearrangement joins TRBV3-1 to TRBJ2-1; D perhaps matches TRBD2 (7 bases). The CDR3 spans 16 residues. V lost 6 bases and J 3 bases, leaving 18 bases between the germline ends. From germline, CDR1 is LGHDT and CDR2 YNNKEL (reference sequence). Here the CDR3 DNA reads TGTGCCAGCAGAAAGGGGGAGGCGGGAGTCTACAATGAGCAGTTCTTC. This sequence encodes CASRKGEAGVYNEQFF.